The clone carrying this TCR beta chain was counted many times. Its antigen is unknown. Profiles of TCR beta VDJ and CDR3 were generated from a genomic DNA template. TCRdb itself ran the reads through MiXCR, one entry per CDR3 protein. The sample lists some 220,000 distinct CDR3 sequences, almost 35% occurring once. The data originate from a study of CD8+CD57+ T cells in acquired aplastic anemia. Study as a whole: The mean DNA yield obtained from sorted CD4+ and CD8+ cells came to roughly 3.4 ug. In CD4+ cells, healthy donors produced an average of around 11 million reads.

Between the trimmed V and J ends, which lost 2 bases and 7 bases, there was a span of 13 bases. The length of the CDR3 is 13 residues. Germline V gives CDR1 SGHNT, CDR2 YYREEE (reference sequence). Findings and limits, study-wide: Found in both controls and patients were 25 to 35 CD8+ CDR3 sequences. Researchers reported that CD8+ Simpson's diversity was not significantly different in patients versus controls.

The TCR was taken from a human donor in good health, serving as a control. Sequencing used sorted CD4+, CD8+, or CD8+CD57+ T cells (not recorded which) from PBMCs. The gene calls are TRBV5-4 and TRBJ2-7; D perhaps matches TRBD1 (6 bases). DNA for the CDR3: TGTGCCAGCAGCTTACAGGGTACGAGTGAGCAGTACTTC. Protein sequence: CASSLQGTSEQYF.